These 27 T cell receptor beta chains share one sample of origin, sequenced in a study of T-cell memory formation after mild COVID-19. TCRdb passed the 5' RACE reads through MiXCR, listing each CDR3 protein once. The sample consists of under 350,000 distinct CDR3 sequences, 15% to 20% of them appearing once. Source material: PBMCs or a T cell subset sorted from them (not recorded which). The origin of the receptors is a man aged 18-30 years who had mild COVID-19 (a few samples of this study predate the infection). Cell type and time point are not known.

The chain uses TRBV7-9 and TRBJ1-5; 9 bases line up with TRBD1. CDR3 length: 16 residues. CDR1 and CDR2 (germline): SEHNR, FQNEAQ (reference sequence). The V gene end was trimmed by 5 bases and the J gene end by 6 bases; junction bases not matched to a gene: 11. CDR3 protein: CASSPRGTGMPQPQHF. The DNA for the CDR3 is TGTGCCAGCAGCCCCAGAGGGACAGGGATGCCTCAGCCCCAGCATTTT.

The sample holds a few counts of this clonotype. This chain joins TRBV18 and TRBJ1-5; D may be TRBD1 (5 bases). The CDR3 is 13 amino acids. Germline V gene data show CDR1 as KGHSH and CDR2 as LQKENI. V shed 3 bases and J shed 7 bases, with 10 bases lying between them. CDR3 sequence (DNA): TGTGCCAGCTCACCGTGGGGGGACCAGCCCCAGCATTTT. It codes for CASSPWGDQPQHF.

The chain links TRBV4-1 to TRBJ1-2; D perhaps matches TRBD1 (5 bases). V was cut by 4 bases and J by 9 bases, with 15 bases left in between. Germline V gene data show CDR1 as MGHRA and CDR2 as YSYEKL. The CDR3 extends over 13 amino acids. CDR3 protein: CASSLAQGTSYTF. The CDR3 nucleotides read TGCGCCAGCAGCCTTGCCCAGGGAACGAGCTACACCTTC.

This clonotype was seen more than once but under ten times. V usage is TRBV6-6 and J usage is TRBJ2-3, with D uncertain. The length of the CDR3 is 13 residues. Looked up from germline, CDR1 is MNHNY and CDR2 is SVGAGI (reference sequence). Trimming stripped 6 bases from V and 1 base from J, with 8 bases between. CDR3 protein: CASRMAGTDTQYF. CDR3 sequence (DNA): TGTGCCAGCAGAATGGCAGGCACAGATACGCAGTATTTT.

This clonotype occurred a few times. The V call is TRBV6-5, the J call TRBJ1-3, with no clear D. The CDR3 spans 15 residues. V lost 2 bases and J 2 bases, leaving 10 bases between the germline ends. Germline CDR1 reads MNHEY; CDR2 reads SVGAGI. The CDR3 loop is CASSYGVGAGNTIYF. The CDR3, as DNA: TGTGCCAGCAGTTACGGGGTGGGAGCTGGAAACACCATATATTTT.

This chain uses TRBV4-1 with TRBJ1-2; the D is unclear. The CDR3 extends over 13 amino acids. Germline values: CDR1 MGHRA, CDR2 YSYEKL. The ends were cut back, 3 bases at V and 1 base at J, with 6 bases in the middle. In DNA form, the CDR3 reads TGCGCCAGCAGCCAGAAGGGTAACTATGGCTACACCTTC. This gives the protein CASSQKGNYGYTF.

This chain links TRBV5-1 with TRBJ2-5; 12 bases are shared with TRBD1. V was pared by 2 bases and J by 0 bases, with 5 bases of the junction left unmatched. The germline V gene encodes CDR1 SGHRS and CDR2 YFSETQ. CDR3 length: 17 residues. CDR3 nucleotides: TGCGCCAGCAGCTTCGGGACAGGGGGCTCCTACCAAGAGACCCAGTACTTC. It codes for CASSFGTGGSYQETQYF.

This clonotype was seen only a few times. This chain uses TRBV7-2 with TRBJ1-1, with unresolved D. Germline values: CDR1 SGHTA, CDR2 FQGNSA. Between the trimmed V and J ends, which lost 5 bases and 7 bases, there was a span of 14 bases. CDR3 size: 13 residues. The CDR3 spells CASSTRDGLEAFF. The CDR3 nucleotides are TGTGCCAGCAGCACCCGGGATGGGCTTGAAGCTTTCTTT.

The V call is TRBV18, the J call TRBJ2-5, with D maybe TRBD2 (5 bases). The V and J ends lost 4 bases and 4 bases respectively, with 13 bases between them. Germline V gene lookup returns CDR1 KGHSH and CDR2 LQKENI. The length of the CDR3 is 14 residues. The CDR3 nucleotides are TGTGCCAGCTCACAGGAGGCGGTTGGAGAGACCCAGTACTTC. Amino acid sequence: CASSQEAVGETQYF.

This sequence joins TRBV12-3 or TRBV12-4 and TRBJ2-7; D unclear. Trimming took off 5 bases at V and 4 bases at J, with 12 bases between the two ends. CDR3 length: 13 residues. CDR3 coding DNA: TGTGCCAGCAGTAATAGAAGAGGTTACGAGCAGTACTTC. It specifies CASSNRRGYEQYF.

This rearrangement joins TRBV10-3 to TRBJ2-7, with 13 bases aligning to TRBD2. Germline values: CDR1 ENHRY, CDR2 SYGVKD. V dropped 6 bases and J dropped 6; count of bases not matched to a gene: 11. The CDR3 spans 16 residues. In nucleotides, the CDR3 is TGTGCCATCAGCCGACTAGCGGGGGGTGGGGCTCGCGAGCAGTACTTC. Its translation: CAISRLAGGGAREQYF.

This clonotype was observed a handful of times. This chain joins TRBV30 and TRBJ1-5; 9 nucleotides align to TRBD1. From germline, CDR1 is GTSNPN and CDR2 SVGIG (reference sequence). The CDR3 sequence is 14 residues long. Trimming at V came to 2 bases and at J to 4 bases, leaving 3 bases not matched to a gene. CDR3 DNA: TGTGCCTGGAGTCCTGGGACAGGGAATCAGCCCCAGCATTTT. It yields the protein CAWSPGTGNQPQHF. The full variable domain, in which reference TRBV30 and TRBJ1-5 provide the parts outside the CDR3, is SQTIHQWPATLVQPVGSPLSLECTVEGTSNPNLYWYRQAAGRGLQLLFYSVGIGQISSEVPQNLSASRPQDRQFILSSKKLLLSDSGFYLCAWSPGTGNQPQHFGDGTRLSIL.

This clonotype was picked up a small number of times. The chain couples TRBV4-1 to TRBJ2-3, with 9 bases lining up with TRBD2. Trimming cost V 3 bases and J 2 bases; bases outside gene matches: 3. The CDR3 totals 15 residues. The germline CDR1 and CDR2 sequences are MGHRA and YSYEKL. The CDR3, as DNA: TGCGCCAGCAGCCAGGGGACTAGCTTCACAGATACGCAGTATTTT. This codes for CASSQGTSFTDTQYF.

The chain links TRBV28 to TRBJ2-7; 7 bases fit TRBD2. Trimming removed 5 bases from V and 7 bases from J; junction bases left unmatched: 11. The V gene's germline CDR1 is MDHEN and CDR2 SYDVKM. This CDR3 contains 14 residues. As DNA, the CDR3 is TGTGCCAGCAGTCCAAGCGCGGGGGATTGGGAGCAGTACGTC. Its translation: CASSPSAGDWEQYV.

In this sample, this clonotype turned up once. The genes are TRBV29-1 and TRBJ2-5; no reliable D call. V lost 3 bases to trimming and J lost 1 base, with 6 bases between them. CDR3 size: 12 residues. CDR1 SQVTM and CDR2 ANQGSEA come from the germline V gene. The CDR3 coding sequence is TGCAGCGTTGAGCGATCCCAAGAGACCCAGTACTTC. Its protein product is CSVERSQETQYF.

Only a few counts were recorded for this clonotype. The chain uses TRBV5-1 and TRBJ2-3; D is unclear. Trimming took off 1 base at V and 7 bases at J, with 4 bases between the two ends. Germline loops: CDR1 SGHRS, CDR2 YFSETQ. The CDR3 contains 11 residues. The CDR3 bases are TGCGCCAGCAGCTTGTCAAATACGCAGTATTTT. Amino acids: CASSLSNTQYF.

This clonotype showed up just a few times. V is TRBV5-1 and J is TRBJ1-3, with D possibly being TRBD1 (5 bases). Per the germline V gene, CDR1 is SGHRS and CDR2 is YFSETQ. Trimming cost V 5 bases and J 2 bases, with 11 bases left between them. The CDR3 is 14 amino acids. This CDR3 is CASSQGTPGNTIYF. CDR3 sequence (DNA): TGCGCCAGCAGTCAGGGAACTCCTGGAAACACCATATATTTT.

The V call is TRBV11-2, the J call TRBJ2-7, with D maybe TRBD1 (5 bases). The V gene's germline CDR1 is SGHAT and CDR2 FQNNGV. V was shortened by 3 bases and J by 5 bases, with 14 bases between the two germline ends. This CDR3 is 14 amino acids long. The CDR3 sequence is CASSLAQATDEQYF. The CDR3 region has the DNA TGTGCCAGCAGCTTGGCTCAGGCGACAGACGAGCAGTACTTC.

This CDR3 is CAIAGPKRTEAFF. CDR3 nucleotides: TGTGCCATCGCGGGCCCCAAGCGCACTGAAGCTTTCTTT. The rearrangement joins TRBV10-3 to TRBJ1-1; D is uncertain. Germline V gene lookup returns CDR1 ENHRY and CDR2 SYGVKD. CDR3 size: 13 residues. Trimming left V 8 bases short and J 4 bases short, with 14 bases between.

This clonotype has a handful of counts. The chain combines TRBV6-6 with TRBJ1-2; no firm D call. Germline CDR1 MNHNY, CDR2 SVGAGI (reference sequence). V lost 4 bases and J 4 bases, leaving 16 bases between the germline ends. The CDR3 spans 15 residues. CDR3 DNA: TGTGCCAGCAGTTCGCCGGACCGACCTCTCTATGGCTACACCTTC. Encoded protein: CASSSPDRPLYGYTF.

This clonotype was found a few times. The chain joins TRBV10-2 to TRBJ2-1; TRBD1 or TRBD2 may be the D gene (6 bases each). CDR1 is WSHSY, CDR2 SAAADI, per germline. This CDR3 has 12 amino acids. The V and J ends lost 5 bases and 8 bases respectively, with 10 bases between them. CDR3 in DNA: TGCGCCAGCAGTTCGGGGGCCGATGAGCAGTTCTTC. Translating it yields CASSSGADEQFF.

The CDR3 here is CASSLGSYQETQYF. CDR3 DNA sequence: TGTGCCAGCAGCTTAGGCAGCTACCAAGAGACCCAGTACTTC. The rearrangement links TRBV7-9 to TRBJ2-5, with unresolved D. The V and J ends lost 1 base and 0 bases respectively, with 6 bases between them. The CDR3 contains 14 residues. Germline CDR1 and CDR2: SEHNR and FQNEAQ (reference sequence). Full variable domain (outside the CDR3, taken from reference TRBV7-9 and TRBJ2-5): DTGVSQNPRHKITKRGQNVTFRCDPISEHNRLYWYRQTLGQGPEFLTYFQNEAQLEKSRLLSDRFSAERPKGSFSTLEIQRTEQGDSAMYLCASSLGSYQETQYFGPGTRLLVL.

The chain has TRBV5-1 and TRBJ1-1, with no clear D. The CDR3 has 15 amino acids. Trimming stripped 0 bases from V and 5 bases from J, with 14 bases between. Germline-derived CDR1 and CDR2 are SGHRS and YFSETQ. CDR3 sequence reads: CASSLDIPTGTEAFF. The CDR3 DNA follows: TGCGCCAGCAGCTTGGACATCCCAACGGGAACTGAAGCTTTCTTT.

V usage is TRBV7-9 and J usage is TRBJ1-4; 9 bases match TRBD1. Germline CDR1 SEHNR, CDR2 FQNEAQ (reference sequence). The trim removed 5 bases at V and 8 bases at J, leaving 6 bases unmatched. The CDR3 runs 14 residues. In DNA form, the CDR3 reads TGTGCCAGCAGCCAAGGACAGGGGCAAGAAAAACTGTTTTTT. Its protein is CASSQGQGQEKLFF.

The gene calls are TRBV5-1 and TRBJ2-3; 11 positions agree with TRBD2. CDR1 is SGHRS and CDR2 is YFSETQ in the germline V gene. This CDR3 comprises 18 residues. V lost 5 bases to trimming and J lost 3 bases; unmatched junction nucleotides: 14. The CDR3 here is CASRSDSGGAGSTDTQYF. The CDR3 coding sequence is TGCGCCAGCAGATCCGATAGCGGGGGGGCCGGTTCGACAGATACGCAGTATTTT.

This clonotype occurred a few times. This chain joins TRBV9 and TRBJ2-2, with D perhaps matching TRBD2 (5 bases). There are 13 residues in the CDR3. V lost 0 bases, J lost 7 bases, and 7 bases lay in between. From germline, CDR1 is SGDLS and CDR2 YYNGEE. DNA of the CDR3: TGTGCCAGCAGCGTAGGGAGCGGCGGGGAGCTGTTTTTT. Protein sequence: CASSVGSGGELFF.

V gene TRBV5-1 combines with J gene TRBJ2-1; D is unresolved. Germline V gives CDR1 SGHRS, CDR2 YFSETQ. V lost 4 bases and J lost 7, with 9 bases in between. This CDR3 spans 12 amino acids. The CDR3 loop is CASSPGRNEQFF. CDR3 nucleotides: TGCGCCAGCAGCCCGGGTAGAAATGAGCAGTTCTTC.